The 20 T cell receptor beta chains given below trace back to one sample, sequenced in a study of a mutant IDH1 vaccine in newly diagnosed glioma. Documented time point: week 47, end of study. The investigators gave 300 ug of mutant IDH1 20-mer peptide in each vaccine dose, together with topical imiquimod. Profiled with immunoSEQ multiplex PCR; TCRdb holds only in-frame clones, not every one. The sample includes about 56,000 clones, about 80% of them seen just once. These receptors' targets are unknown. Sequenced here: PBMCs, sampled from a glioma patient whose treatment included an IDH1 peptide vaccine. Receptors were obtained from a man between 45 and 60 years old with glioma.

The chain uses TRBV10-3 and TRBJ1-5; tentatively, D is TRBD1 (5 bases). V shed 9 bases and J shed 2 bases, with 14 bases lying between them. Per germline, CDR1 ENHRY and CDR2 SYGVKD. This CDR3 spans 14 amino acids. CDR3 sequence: CAIAGPGRNQPQHF. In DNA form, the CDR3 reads TGTGCCATAGCCGGGCCGGGGCGCAATCAGCCCCAGCATTTT.

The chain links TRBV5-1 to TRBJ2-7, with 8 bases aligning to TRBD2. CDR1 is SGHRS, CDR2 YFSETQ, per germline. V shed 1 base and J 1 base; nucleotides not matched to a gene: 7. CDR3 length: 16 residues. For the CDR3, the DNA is TGCGCCAGCAGCTTGCAGGGTAGCGGGGCATCCTACGAGCAGTACTTC. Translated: CASSLQGSGASYEQYF.

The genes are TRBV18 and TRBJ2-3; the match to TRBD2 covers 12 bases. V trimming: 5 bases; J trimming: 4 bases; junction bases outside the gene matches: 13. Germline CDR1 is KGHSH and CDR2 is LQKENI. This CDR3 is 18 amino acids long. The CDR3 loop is CASSESSGGAVNPDTQYF. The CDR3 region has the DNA TGTGCCAGCTCAGAATCTAGCGGGGGGGCCGTAAACCCAGATACGCAGTATTTT.

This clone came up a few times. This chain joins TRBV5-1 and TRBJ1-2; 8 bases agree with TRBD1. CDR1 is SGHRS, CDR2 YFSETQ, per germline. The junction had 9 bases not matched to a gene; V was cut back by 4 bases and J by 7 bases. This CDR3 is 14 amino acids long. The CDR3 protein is CASSGGQGSGGYTF. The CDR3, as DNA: TGCGCCAGCAGCGGTGGACAGGGATCGGGTGGCTACACCTTC.

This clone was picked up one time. The CDR3 sequence is CAWSVFDYEQYF. The DNA for the CDR3 is TGTGCCTGGAGTGTATTCGACTACGAGCAGTACTTC. The V gene is TRBV30, the J gene TRBJ2-7; D is unresolved. This CDR3 is 12 amino acids long. Germline V gene data show CDR1 as GTSNPN and CDR2 as SVGIG (reference sequence). With 0 bases removed from V and 3 bases from J, the gap between germline ends came to 6 bases.

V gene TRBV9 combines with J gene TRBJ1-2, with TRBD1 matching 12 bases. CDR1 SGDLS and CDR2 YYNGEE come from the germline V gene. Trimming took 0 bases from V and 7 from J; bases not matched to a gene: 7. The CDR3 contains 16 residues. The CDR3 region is CASSVAGDRGLSGYTF. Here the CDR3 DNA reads TGTGCCAGCAGCGTAGCCGGGGACAGGGGGCTAAGTGGCTACACCTTC.

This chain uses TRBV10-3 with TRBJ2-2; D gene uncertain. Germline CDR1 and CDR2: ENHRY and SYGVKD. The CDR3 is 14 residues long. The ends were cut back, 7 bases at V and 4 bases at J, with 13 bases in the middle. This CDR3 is CAITREQSTGELFF. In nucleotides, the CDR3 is TGTGCCATCACTAGAGAGCAGAGCACCGGGGAGCTGTTTTTT.

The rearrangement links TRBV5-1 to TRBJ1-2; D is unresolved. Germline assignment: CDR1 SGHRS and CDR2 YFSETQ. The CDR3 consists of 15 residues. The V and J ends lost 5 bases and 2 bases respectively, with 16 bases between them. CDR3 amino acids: CASRPPSGGNYGYTF. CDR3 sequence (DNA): TGCGCCAGCAGACCACCCAGTGGAGGGAACTATGGCTACACCTTC.

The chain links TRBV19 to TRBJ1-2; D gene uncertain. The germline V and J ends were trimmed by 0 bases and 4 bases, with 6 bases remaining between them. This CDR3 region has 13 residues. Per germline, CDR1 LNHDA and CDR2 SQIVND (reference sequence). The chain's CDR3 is CASSIEGPYGYTF. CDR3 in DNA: TGTGCCAGTAGTATAGAGGGTCCCTATGGCTACACCTTC.

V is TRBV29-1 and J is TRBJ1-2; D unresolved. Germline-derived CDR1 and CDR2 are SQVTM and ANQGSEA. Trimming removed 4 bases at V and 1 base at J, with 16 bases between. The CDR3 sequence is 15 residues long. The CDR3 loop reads CSVGDEAGLNYGYTF. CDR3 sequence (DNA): TGCAGCGTTGGTGATGAGGCAGGTCTTAACTATGGCTACACCTTC.

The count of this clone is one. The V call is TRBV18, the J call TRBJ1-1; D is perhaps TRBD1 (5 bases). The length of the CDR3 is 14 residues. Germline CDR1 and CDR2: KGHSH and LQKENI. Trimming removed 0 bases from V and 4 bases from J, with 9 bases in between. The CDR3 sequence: CASSPPGGTTEAFF. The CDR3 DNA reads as TGTGCCAGCTCACCACCCGGGGGGACCACTGAAGCTTTCTTT. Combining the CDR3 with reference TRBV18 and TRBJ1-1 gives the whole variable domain NAGVMQNPRHLVRRRGQEARLRCSPMKGHSHVYWYRQLPEEGLKFMVYLQKENIIDESGMPKERFSAEFPKEGPSILRIQQVVRGDSAAYFCASSPPGGTTEAFFGQGTRLTVV.

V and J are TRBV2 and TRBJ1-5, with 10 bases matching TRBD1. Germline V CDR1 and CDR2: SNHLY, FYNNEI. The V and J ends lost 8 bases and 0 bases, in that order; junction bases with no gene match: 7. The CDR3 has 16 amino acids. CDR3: CASCRDRGVSNQPQHF. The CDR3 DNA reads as TGTGCCAGCTGCCGGGACAGGGGCGTTAGCAATCAGCCCCAGCATTTT.

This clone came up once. CDR3 coding DNA: TGCAGCGTTGACGGGGGGCTGGACTACGAGCAGTACTTC. Protein sequence: CSVDGGLDYEQYF. This rearrangement joins TRBV29-1 to TRBJ2-7; D might be TRBD2 (7 bases). CDR3 length: 13 residues. The V and J ends lost 3 bases and 3 bases respectively, with 12 bases between them. Germline lookup yields CDR1 SQVTM and CDR2 ANQGSEA.

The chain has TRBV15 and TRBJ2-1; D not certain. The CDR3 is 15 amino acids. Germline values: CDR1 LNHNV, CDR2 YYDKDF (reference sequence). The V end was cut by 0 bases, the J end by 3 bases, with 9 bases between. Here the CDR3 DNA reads TGTGCCACCAGCAGAGATGTGGCAGGCTACAATGAGCAGTTCTTC. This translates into CATSRDVAGYNEQFF.

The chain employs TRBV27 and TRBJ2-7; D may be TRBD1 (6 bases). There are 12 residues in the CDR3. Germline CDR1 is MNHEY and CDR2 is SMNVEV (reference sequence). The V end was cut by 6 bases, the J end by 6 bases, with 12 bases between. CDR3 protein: CASSKTGREQYF. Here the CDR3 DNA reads TGTGCCAGCAGCAAGACAGGTCGCGAGCAGTACTTC.

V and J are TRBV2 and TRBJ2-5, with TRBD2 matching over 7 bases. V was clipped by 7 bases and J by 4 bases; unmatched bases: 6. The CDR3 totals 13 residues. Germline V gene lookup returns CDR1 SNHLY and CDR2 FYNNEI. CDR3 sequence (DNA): TGTGCCAGCAAAGCGGGGTCCGGAGAGACCCAGTACTTC. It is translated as CASKAGSGETQYF.

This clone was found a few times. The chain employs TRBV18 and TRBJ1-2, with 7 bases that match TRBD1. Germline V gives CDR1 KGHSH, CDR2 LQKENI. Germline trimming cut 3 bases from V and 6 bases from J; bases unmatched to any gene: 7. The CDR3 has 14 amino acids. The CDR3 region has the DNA TGTGCCAGCTCACCGGTTTTAGGGGGCGATGGCTACACCTTC. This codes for CASSPVLGGDGYTF.

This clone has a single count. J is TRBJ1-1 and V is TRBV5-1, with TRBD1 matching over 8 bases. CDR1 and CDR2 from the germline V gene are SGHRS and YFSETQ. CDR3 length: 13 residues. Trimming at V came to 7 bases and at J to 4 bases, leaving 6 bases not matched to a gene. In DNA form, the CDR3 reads TGCGCCAGCGCCAGGGGGCTCAGCACTGAAGCTTTCTTT. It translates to CASARGLSTEAFF.

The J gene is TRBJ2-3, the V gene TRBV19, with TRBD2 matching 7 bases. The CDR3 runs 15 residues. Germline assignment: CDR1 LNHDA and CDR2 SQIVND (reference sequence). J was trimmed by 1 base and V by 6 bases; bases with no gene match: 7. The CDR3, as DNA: TGTGCCAGTAGACCGCGACTAGCTGGCACAGATACGCAGTATTTT. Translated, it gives CASRPRLAGTDTQYF.

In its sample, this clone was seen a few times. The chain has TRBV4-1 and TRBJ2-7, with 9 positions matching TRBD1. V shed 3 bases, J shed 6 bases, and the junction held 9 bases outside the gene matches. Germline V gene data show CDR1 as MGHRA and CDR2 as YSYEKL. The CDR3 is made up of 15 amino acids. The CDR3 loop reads CASSQMGQGVSEQYF. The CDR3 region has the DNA TGCGCCAGCAGCCAGATGGGACAGGGCGTTAGCGAGCAGTACTTC.